Sequencing of this T cell receptor (beta chain) was carried out in a study of shared clonotypes between healthy human individuals. Study-wide context: CD8 memory received one plate per donor, CD8 naive two, CD4 memory three and CD4 naive three.

Germline V gene sequence: CDR1 MDHEN, CDR2 SYDVKM. There are 17 residues in the CDR3. V lost 1 base and J 3 bases, leaving 16 bases between the germline ends. Some clones are missing from TCRdb's copy, which holds only in-frame ones; the method was immunoSEQ multiplex PCR. The table shows some 2.1 million clones, with roughly 94% occurring only once. This clone was counted a single time. The chain carries TRBV28 and TRBJ1-5; a weak D match, TRBD1 (5 bases). Sequencing used naive CD4+ T cells sorted from blood. The subset: CD45RA+ positively selected. This receptor was obtained from a young man in good health. CDR3 DNA: TGTGCCAGCAGTTTATCGCAGGGTTCGGGATCCAATCAGCCCCAGCATTTT. This sequence encodes CASSLSQGSGSNQPQHF.